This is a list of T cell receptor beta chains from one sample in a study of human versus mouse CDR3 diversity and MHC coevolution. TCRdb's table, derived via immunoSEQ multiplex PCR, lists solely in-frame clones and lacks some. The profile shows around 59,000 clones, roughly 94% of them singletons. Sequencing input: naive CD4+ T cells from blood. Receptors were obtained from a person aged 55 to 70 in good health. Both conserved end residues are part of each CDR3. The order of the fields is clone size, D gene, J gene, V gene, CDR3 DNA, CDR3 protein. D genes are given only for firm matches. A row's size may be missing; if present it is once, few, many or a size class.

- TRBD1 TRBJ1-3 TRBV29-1 TGCAGCGTTGTGGGGGGACAGGGCTCTGGAAACACCATATATTTT CSVVGGQGSGNTIYF
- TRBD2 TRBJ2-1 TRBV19 TGTGCCAGTAGTATGCCCCTTAGCGGGAAGGGCTACAATGAGCAGTTCTTC CASSMPLSGKGYNEQFF
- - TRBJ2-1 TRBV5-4 TGTGCCAGCAGCTTAGCGGGTCACCGGAATGAGCAGTTCTTC CASSLAGHRNEQFF
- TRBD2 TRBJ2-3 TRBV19 TGTGCCAGTAGTGTCGGGGGGGGGCCTAGCACAGATACGCAGTATTTT CASSVGGGPSTDTQYF
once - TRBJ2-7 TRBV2 TGTGCCAGCAGCCCGGAGAGCCTCACCTCCTACGAGCAGTACTTC CASSPESLTSYEQYF
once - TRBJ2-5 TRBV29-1 TGCAGCGTTGAAACGGACTCCTCAGGGACCCAGTACTTC CSVETDSSGTQYF
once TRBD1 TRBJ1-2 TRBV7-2 TGTGCCAGCAGCCCGGACAGGGGCGTAGACTATGGCTACACCTTC CASSPDRGVDYGYTF
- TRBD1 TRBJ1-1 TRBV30 TGTGCCTGGGCCCCAGGGGGGAGCACTGAAGCTTTCTTT CAWAPGGSTEAFF
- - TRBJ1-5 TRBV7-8 TGTGCCAGCAGCTTAGGGACACCGAATAGCAATCAGCCCCAGCATTTT CASSLGTPNSNQPQHF
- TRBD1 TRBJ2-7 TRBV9 TGTGCCAGCAGCGCAGGGGGCTCCGACATCTACGAGCAGTACTTC CASSAGGSDIYEQYF
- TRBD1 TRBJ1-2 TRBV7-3 TGTGCCAGCAGCCCCCGAGCGGCGGGACAGGGGGCGGGCGGCTACACCTTC CASSPRAAGQGAGGYTF
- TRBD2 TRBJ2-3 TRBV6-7 TGTGCCAGCAGTTACCGCCCCTCCCAAGCGGGAGGCTCAGATACGCAGTATTTT CASSYRPSQAGGSDTQYF
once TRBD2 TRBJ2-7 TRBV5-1 TGCGCCAGCAGCCCGGGACTAGCGGACCCACCCAACGAGCAGTACTTC CASSPGLADPPNEQYF
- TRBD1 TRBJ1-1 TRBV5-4 TGTGCCAGCAGCTTGCGGAGGGACAGGAAAGAAGCTTTCTTT CASSLRRDRKEAFF
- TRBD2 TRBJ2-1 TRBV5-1 TGCGCCAGCAGCTTGGTGGATCCGGGGGGGAATGAGCAGTTCTTC CASSLVDPGGNEQFF
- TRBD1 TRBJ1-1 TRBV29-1 TGCAGCGCGCACAGGGGGAACACTGAAGCTTTCTTT CSAHRGNTEAFF
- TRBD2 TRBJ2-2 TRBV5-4 TGTGCCAGCAGCGTGGGACTAGGAGTTTCCGGGGAGCTGTTTTTT CASSVGLGVSGELFF
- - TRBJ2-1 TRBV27 TGTGCCAGCAGTTTCCCCATCAGGGGTAGCGGGAATGAGCAGTTCTTC CASSFPIRGSGNEQFF
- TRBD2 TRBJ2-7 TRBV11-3 TGTGCCAGCAGCTCGCGGGGGGGTTCGGTTTCCTACGAGCAGTACTTC CASSSRGGSVSYEQYF
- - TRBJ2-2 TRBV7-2 TGTGCCAGCAGCTTAGCCGGACAGGAGCTGTTTTTT CASSLAGQELFF
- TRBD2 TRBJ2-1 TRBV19 TGTGCCAGTAGTAAGCGGGAGGTCTATGAGCAGTTCTTC CASSKREVYEQFF
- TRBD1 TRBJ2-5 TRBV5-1 TGCGCCAGCAGCTTCACAGGGGTGGAGACCCAGTACTTC CASSFTGVETQYF
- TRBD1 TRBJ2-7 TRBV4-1 TGCGCCAGCAGCCTCATGTCCGGGACAGGGGCCTACGAGCAGTACTTC CASSLMSGTGAYEQYF
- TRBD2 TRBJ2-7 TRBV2 TGTGCCAGCAGTGACCAGCGGGGGACCTACGAGCAGTACTTC CASSDQRGTYEQYF
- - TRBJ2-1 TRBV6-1 TGTGCCAGCAGTGAACGGGGTCGGCAGTTCTTC CASSERGRQFF
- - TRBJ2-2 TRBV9 TGTGCCAGCAGGGGCGGGCCCGGGGAGCTGTTTTTT CASRGGPGELFF
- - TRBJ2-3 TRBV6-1 TGTGCCAGCAGTGAAGAGCCTCCACCTAACACAGATACGCAGTATTTT CASSEEPPPNTDTQYF
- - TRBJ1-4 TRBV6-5 TGTGCCAGCAGTTACAGACAGCCAAATGAAAAACTGTTTTTT CASSYRQPNEKLFF
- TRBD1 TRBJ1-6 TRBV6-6 TGTGCCAGCAGTAAGACAGGGGGTAATTCACCCCTCCACTTT CASSKTGGNSPLHF
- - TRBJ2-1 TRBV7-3 TGTGCCAGCAGCCTCTCCGGCGGCGGGAGTAGGGGGAATGAGCAGTTCTTC CASSLSGGGSRGNEQFF
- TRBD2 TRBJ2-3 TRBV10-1 TGCGCCAGCAGTGAGTCGAAGGCGGGAGGCGCCACAGATACGCAGTATTTT CASSESKAGGATDTQYF
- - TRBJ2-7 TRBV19 TGTGCCAGTAGTGGGGGGAGGACGGCGGGCGGGTCCTACGAGCAGTACTTC CASSGGRTAGGSYEQYF
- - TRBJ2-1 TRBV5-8 TGTGCCAGCAGCTTGAGGGGGGGGCACAATGAGCAGTTCTTC CASSLRGGHNEQFF
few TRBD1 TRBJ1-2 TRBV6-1 TGTGCCAGCAGTGAAGACTGGCAGGGGGAGGCTGGCTACACCTTC CASSEDWQGEAGYTF
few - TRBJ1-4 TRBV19 TGTGCCAGTAGCGATTCCCAGGGTGGGATTAATGAAAAACTGTTTTTT CASSDSQGGINEKLFF
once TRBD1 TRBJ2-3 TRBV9 TGTGCCAGCAGCGCCCGGGACAGCTACACAGATACGCAGTATTTT CASSARDSYTDTQYF
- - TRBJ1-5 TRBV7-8 TGTGCCAGCAGCAAGGACAGACTCCGAGGCAATCAGCCCCAGCATTTT CASSKDRLRGNQPQHF
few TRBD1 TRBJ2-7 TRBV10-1 TGCGCCAGCAGTGAGCCTGGGACAGGGAAGAGCGAGCAGTACTTC CASSEPGTGKSEQYF
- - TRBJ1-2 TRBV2 TGTGCCGAGCGGGACGGGGGGCTCAACTATGGCTACACCTTC CAERDGGLNYGYTF
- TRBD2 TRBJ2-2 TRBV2 TGTGCCAGCAAGGGACTAGCGGGGATCGGGGAGCTGTTTTTT CASKGLAGIGELFF
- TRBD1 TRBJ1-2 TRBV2 TGTGCCAGCATAGTCCCGGGACAGCGTAACTATGGCTACACCTTC CASIVPGQRNYGYTF
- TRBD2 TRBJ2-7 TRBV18 TGTGCCAGCTCACCAGCGGGAGTTATCTACGAGCAGTACTTC CASSPAGVIYEQYF
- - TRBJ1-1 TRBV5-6 TGTGCCAGCAGCTTGGGCGGGGGCATGAACACTGAAGCTTTCTTT CASSLGGGMNTEAFF
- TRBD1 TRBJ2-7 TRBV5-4 TGTGCCAGCAGTGGACAGGTCGAGGGCTACGAGCAGTACTTC CASSGQVEGYEQYF
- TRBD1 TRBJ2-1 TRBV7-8 TGTGCCAGCAGCTTAGTGAGACCCTTTGGACAGGCAACCTACAATGAGCAGTTCTTC CASSLVRPFGQATYNEQFF
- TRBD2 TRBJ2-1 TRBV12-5 TGTGCTAGTGGCTCTACTAGCGGGAGCTCCTACAATGAGCAGTTCTTC CASGSTSGSSYNEQFF
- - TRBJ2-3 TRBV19 TGTGCCAGTAGTATAGAGGGTACAGGTCAAACAGATACGCAGTATTTT CASSIEGTGQTDTQYF
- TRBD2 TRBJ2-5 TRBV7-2 TGTGCCAGCAGCCTAGCCATCACTAGCGAGGGAGAGACCCAGTACTTC CASSLAITSEGETQYF
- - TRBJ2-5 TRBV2 TGTGCCAGCAGTGAAATGTCAGCGGAGACCCAGTACTTC CASSEMSAETQYF
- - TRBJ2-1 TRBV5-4 TGTGCCAGCAGCTTAACCCAGGGAACCCTCTCCTACAATGAGCAGTTCTTC CASSLTQGTLSYNEQFF